This T cell receptor (beta chain) is from a study of cytomegalovirus exposure and HLA in healthy donors. Both 60 Vbeta primers and 13 Jbeta primers went into the PCR. The data were produced by immunoSEQ multiplex PCR, yet TCRdb's version contains in-frame clones alone and is incomplete. The sample includes some 110,000 clones, roughly 69% of them seen just once. The CDR3 totals 13 residues. Germline CDR1 SGHVS, CDR2 FNYEAQ. V gave up 4 bases and J gave up 4 bases; unmatched junction bases: 3. The chain recombines TRBV7-6 with TRBJ2-7, with 8 bases lining up with TRBD1. Sequenced material: PBMCs. This sequence originates from a woman in her thirties in good health and CMV-seronegative. The CDR3 spells CASSSYRGYEQYF. In DNA form, the CDR3 reads TGTGCCAGCAGCTCCTACAGGGGGTACGAGCAGTACTTC.